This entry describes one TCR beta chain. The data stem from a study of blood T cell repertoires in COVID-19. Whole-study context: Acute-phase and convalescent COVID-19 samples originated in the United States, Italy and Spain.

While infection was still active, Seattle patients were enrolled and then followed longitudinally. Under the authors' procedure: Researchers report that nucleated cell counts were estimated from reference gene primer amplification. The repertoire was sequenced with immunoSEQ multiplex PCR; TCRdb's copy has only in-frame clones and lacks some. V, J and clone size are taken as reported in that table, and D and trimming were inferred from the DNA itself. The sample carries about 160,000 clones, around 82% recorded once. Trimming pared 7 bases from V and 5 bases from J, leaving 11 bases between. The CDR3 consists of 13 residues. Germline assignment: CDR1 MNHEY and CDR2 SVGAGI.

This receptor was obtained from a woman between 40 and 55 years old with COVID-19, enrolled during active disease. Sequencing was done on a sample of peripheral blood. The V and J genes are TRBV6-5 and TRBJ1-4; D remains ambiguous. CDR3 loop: CASTWASNEKLFF. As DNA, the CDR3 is TGTGCCAGCACATGGGCTTCCAATGAAAAACTGTTTTTT.